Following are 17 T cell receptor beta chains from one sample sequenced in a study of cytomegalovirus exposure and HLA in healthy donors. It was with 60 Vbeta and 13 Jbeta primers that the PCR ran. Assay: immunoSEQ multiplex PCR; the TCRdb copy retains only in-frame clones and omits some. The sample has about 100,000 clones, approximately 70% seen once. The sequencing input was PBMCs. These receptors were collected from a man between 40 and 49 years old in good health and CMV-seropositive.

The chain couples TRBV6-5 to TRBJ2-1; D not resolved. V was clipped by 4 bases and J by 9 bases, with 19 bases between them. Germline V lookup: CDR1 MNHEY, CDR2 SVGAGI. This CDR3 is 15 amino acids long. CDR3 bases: TGTGCCAGCAGTTCCATACGACTGGATAGGAGTGAGCAGTTCTTC. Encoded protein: CASSSIRLDRSEQFF.

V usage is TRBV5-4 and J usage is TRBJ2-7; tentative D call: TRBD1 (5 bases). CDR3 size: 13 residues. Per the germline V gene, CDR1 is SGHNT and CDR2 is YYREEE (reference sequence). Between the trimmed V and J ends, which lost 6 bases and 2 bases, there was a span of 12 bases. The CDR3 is CASIQGLAYEQYF. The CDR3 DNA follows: TGTGCCAGCATTCAGGGATTAGCCTACGAGCAGTACTTC.

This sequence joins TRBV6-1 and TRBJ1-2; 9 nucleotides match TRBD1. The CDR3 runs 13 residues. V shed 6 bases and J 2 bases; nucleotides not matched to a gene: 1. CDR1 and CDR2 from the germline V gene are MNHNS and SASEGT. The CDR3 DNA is TGTGCCAGCAGCGACAGGGGGAACTATGGCTACACCTTC. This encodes CASSDRGNYGYTF.

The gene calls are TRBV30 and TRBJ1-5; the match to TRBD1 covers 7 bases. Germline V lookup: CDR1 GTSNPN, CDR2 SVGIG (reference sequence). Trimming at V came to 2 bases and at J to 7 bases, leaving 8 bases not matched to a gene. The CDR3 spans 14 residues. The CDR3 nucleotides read TGTGCCTGGAGTCCCCAGACAGGGAGGCAGCCCCAGCATTTT. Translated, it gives CAWSPQTGRQPQHF. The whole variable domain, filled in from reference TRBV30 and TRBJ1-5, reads SQTIHQWPATLVQPVGSPLSLECTVEGTSNPNLYWYRQAAGRGLQLLFYSVGIGQISSEVPQNLSASRPQDRQFILSSKKLLLSDSGFYLCAWSPQTGRQPQHFGDGTRLSIL.

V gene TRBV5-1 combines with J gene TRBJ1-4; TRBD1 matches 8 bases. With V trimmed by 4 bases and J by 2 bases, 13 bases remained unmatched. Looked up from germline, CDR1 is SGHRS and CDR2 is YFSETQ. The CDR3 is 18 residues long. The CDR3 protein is CASSPGLTGVGTNEKLFF. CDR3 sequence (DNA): TGCGCCAGCAGCCCGGGCTTGACAGGGGTCGGGACTAATGAAAAACTGTTTTTT.

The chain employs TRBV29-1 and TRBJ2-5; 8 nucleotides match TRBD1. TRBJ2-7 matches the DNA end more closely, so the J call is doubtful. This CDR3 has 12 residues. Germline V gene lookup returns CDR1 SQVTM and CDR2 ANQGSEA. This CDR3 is CSVGQGSYEQYF. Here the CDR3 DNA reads TGCAGCGTTGGACAGGGGTCCTACGAGCAGTACTTC.

The CDR3 coding sequence is TGTGCCAGCAGCGTCGTTCTCGGGGGGACTGGTGGCTACACCTTC. This gives the protein CASSVVLGGTGGYTF. The chain couples TRBV9 to TRBJ1-2; weak D call: TRBD1 (5 bases). From germline, CDR1 is SGDLS and CDR2 YYNGEE. The V and J ends lost 2 bases and 7 bases respectively, with 18 bases between them. This CDR3 contains 15 residues. The full variable domain, its missing parts supplied by reference TRBV9 and TRBJ1-2, is DSGVTQTPKHLITATGQRVTLRCSPRSGDLSVYWYQQSLDQGLQFLIQYYNGEERAKGNILERFSAQQFPDLHSELNLSSLELGDSALYFCASSVVLGGTGGYTFGSGTRLTVV.

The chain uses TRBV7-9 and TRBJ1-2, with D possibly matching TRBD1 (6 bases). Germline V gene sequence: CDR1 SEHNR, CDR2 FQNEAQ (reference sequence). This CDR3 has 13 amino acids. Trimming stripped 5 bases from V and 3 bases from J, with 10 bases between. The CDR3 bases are TGTGCCAGCAGCGCTCGACAGGACTATGGCTACACCTTC. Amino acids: CASSARQDYGYTF.

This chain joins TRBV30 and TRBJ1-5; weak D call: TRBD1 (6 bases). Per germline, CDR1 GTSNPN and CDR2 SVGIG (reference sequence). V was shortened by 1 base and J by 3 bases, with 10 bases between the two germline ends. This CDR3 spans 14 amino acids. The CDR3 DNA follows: TGTGCCTGGAGTGACCGGGACAACAATCAGCCCCAGCATTTT. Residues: CAWSDRDNNQPQHF. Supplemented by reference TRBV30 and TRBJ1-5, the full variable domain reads SQTIHQWPATLVQPVGSPLSLECTVEGTSNPNLYWYRQAAGRGLQLLFYSVGIGQISSEVPQNLSASRPQDRQFILSSKKLLLSDSGFYLCAWSDRDNNQPQHFGDGTRLSIL.

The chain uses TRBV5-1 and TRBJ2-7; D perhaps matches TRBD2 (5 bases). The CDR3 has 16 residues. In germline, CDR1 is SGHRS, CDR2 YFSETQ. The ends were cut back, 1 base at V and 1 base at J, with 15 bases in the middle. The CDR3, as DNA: TGCGCCAGCAGCTTGCCGGGAATAAGTCGATCCTACGAGCAGTACGTC. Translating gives CASSLPGISRSYEQYV.

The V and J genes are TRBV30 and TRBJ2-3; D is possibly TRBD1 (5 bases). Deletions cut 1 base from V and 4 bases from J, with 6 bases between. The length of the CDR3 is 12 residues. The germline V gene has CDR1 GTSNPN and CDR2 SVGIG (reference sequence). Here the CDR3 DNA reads TGTGCCTGGAGTGGGACACCAGATACGCAGTATTTT. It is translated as CAWSGTPDTQYF.

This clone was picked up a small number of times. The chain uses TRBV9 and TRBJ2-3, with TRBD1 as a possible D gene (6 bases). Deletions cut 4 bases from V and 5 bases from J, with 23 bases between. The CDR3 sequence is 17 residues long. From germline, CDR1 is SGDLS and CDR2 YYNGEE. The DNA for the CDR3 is TGTGCCAGCAGCCCGCATCACCGGGACACGGGCCAAGATACGCAGTATTTT. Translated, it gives CASSPHHRDTGQDTQYF.

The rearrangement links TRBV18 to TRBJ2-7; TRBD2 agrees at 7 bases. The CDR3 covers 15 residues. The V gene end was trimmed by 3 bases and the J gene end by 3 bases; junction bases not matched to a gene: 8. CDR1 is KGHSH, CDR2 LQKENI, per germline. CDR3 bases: TGTGCCAGCTCACCCTCCCCGGGAGGCCTCTACGAGCAGTACGTC. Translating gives CASSPSPGGLYEQYV.

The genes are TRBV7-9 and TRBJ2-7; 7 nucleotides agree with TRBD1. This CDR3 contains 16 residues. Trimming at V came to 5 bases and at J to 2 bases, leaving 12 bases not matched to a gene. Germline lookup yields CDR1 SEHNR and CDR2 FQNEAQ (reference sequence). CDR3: CASSDPRDSGTYEQYV. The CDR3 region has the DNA TGTGCCAGCAGCGACCCCCGGGACAGCGGAACCTACGAGCAGTACGTC.

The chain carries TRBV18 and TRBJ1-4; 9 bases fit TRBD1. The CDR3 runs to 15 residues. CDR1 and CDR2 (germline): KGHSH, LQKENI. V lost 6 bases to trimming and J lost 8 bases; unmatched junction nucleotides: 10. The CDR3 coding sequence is TGTGCCAGCTCTCCCCGAGACAGGGGGAGAGAAAAACTGTTTTTT. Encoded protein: CASSPRDRGREKLFF.

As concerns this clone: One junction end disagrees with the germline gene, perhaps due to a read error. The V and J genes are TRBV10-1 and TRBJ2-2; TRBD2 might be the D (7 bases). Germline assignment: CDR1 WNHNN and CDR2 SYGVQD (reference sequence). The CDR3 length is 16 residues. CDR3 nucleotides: TGCGCCAGTAGTGGGCGGGGGCTGCTGCACACCGGGGAGCTGTTTTTT. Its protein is CASSGRGLLHTGELFF.

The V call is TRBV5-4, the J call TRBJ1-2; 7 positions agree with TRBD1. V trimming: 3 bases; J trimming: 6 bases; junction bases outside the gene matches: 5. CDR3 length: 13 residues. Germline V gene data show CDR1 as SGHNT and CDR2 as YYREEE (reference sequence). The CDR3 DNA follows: TGTGCCAGCAGCTGGCAGGGGGAAGATGGCTACACCTTC. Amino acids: CASSWQGEDGYTF.